This T cell receptor (beta chain) was captured in a study of T-cell memory formation after mild COVID-19. The CDR3 is made up of 12 amino acids. V was cut by 6 bases and J by 7 bases, with 13 bases left in between. A single record per CDR3 protein comes from TCRdb applying MiXCR to the 5' RACE reads. The sample lists hundreds of thousands of distinct CDR3 sequences; around 27% were seen once. V gene TRBV12-3 or TRBV12-4 combines with J gene TRBJ2-7; weak D call: TRBD1 (6 bases). This clonotype originated in an adult woman who had mild COVID-19 (a few samples of this study predate the infection). Cell type and time point are not known. Sequences were obtained from PBMCs or a T cell subset sorted from them (not recorded which). CDR3 nucleotides: TGTGCCAGCAGCCCAGGGGTTAGGGAGCAGTACTTC. This codes for CASSPGVREQYF.